The rows below give T cell receptor beta chains drawn from one sample of a study of T cell responses to AZD1222 COVID-19 vaccine. Generated by immunoSEQ multiplex PCR, the TCRdb table keeps only in-frame clones and is missing some. The table includes about 130,000 clones, roughly 91% detected once. The sample consisted of peripheral blood, taken on day 0 of MenACWY control vaccination. These receptors came from an adult in good health. Both conserved end residues are part of each CDR3. Each record gives: CDR3 DNA, CDR3 protein, clone size, V gene, J gene, D gene. D genes are given only for firm matches. Clone size is given for some rows only: seen once, a few or many times, or a class if the clone is expanded.

TGTGCCAGCAGCTTAAATTCTTGGGAGCAGTTCTTC	CASSLNSWEQFF	NA	TRBV11-2	TRBJ2-1	NA
TGTGCCAGCAGTCGCACGGACAGGGATGATGGCTACACCTTC	CASSRTDRDDGYTF	NA	TRBV27	TRBJ1-2	TRBD1
TGTGCCAGCAGGACCGACGGCACCGGGGAGCTGTTTTTT	CASRTDGTGELFF	NA	TRBV11-2	TRBJ2-2	NA
TGTGCCTGGAACACCGAATTCCTAGCCTATGGCTACACCTTC	CAWNTEFLAYGYTF	NA	TRBV30	TRBJ1-2	NA
TGTGCCAGCATAGGACAGGGATCCGGGGAGAACACTGAAGCTTTCTTT	CASIGQGSGENTEAFF	NA	TRBV28	TRBJ1-1	TRBD1
TGTGCCAGTAGTACCGGTTGGACAAGTTCTAACTATGGCTACACCTTC	CASSTGWTSSNYGYTF	once	TRBV19	TRBJ1-2	NA
TGTGCCAGCAGCCAAGAAGCCGGGACAGGGGTAGAGACCCAGTACTTC	CASSQEAGTGVETQYF	few	TRBV3-1/TRBV3-2	TRBJ2-5	TRBD1
TGTGCCAGCAGCTTAATGGTTGGTGGCAGGCGGAATGAGCAGTTCTTC	CASSLMVGGRRNEQFF	NA	TRBV7-2	TRBJ2-1	NA
TGTGCCAGCAGTGAGAGGGGCGGAACCTACGAGCAGTACTTC	CASSERGGTYEQYF	NA	TRBV25-1	TRBJ2-7	NA
TGTGCCAGCTCACCATCCGGGACCTCAAACTATGGCTACACCTTC	CASSPSGTSNYGYTF	few	TRBV18	TRBJ1-2	NA
TGTGCCAGTAGTATAGTTTTCTTAGGGCAGTCCTTTAGCAATCAGCCCCAGCATTTT	CASSIVFLGQSFSNQPQHF	NA	TRBV19	TRBJ1-5	NA
TGTGCCAGCAGCTTGGAGGGCCTTTACTCTGGAAACACCATATATTTT	CASSLEGLYSGNTIYF	NA	TRBV5-5	TRBJ1-3	NA
TGTGCCAGCTCACCCATTCCGGGACTAGCGGGAGTAAACGAGCAGTACTTC	CASSPIPGLAGVNEQYF	NA	TRBV18	TRBJ2-7	TRBD2
TGCGCCAGCAGCTCGGAATTGTGGCGGGAGAACACAGATACGCAGTATTTT	CASSSELWRENTDTQYF	NA	TRBV5-1	TRBJ2-3	TRBD2
TGTGCCAGCAGCCCCGTCGGACAGGCTTATTCACCCCTCCACTTT	CASSPVGQAYSPLHF	NA	TRBV27	TRBJ1-6	TRBD1
TGTGCCAGCAGCGAGGGGGCAGGATCGGCAGATACGCAGTATTTT	CASSEGAGSADTQYF	NA	TRBV9	TRBJ2-3	TRBD1
TGTGCCAGTAGTATAAACCCCTTCACAGATACGCAGTATTTT	CASSINPFTDTQYF	NA	TRBV19	TRBJ2-3	NA
TGTGCCAGCAGTTCAGACAGTTCTAACTATGGCTACACCTTC	CASSSDSSNYGYTF	once	TRBV28	TRBJ1-2	NA
TGTGCCAGCAGCCCCGGGCGGCAAGAGACCCAGTACTTC	CASSPGRQETQYF	NA	TRBV7-6	TRBJ2-5	NA
TGTGCCATCAGTGATTCCGGGAGGGGGGGAACGGAGTATTTT	CAISDSGRGGTEYF	NA	TRBV10-3	TRBJ2-3	TRBD2
TGTGCCAGCAGTGAAGCCCGAAGGACAGGGAACACTGAAGCTTTCTTT	CASSEARRTGNTEAFF	NA	TRBV6-1	TRBJ1-1	TRBD1
TGTGCCAGCAGCCCGGACAGCACAGATACGCAGTATTTT	CASSPDSTDTQYF	NA	TRBV5-4	TRBJ2-3	NA
TGTGCCAGCAGGGGACAGGGAGGTTCACCCCTCCACTTT	CASRGQGGSPLHF	NA	TRBV3-1/TRBV3-2	TRBJ1-6	TRBD1
TGTGCCAGTAGTCCAAAGCCGGGATCACAGGGAGCGTACAATTCACCCCTCCACTTT	CASSPKPGSQGAYNSPLHF	NA	TRBV19	TRBJ1-6	NA
TGCGCCAGCAGCTTTGCAACGAGCACAGATACGCAGTATTTT	CASSFATSTDTQYF	NA	TRBV5-1	TRBJ2-3	NA
TGTGCCAGTAGCGGACAGGCGAATTCTGGAAACACCATATATTTT	CASSGQANSGNTIYF	NA	TRBV19	TRBJ1-3	TRBD1
TGTGCGAGTAGTAGGACCAGGGCATCTGGAAACACCATATATTTT	CASSRTRASGNTIYF	NA	TRBV6-5	TRBJ1-3	NA
TGCGCCAGCACCGTGGACGCGAGCAATCAGCCCCAGCATTTT	CASTVDASNQPQHF	few	TRBV10-2	TRBJ1-5	NA
TGTGCCATCAAGGAGGGTTTTCTGTACGCTGAAGCTTTCTTT	CAIKEGFLYAEAFF	NA	TRBV10-3	TRBJ1-1	NA
TGTGCCAGCAGCTCTACGATGGCAGGGAACCACCAGCCCCAGCATTTT	CASSSTMAGNHQPQHF	NA	TRBV7-9	TRBJ1-5	NA
TGTGCCAGCAGCTTGGTAGGGTCCACTGAAGCTTTCTTT	CASSLVGSTEAFF	NA	TRBV7-2	TRBJ1-1	NA
TGTGCCAGCAGCTTAACAGGGACTTCGAACACCGGGGAGCTGTTTTTT	CASSLTGTSNTGELFF	NA	TRBV7-2	TRBJ2-2	NA
TGTGCCAGTACTCCCCCGGGGAGTGCTTTAATGAACACTGAAGCTTTCTTT	CASTPPGSALMNTEAFF	NA	TRBV19	TRBJ1-1	NA
TGTGCCAGCTCTCTTGGGGCTTCAGATACGCAGTATTTT	CASSLGASDTQYF	NA	TRBV25-1	TRBJ2-3	NA
TGTGCCAGCAGCTTAGTGCTGGGGGGAGCTTTCTTT	CASSLVLGGAFF	NA	TRBV7-2	TRBJ1-1	NA
TGTGCCAGCAGCGGACAAGGGGGTCAGCCCCAGCATTTT	CASSGQGGQPQHF	once	TRBV7-9	TRBJ1-5	NA
TGCGCCAGCAGTCCCCGGGACAGAGCTGTAGCTTTCTTT	CASSPRDRAVAFF	once	TRBV5-1	TRBJ1-1	TRBD1
TGTGCCAGCAGCCAACTAGCGGGAGACCCCTACGAGCAGTACTTC	CASSQLAGDPYEQYF	NA	TRBV3-1/TRBV3-2	TRBJ2-7	TRBD2
TGTGCCAGTAGTATGACAGCGGGCATGGGGAATGAGCAGTTCTTC	CASSMTAGMGNEQFF	NA	TRBV19	TRBJ2-1	NA
TGTGCCAGCAGGCGTAGCGGGAGGGCCTACGAGCAGTACTTC	CASRRSGRAYEQYF	NA	TRBV28	TRBJ2-7	TRBD2